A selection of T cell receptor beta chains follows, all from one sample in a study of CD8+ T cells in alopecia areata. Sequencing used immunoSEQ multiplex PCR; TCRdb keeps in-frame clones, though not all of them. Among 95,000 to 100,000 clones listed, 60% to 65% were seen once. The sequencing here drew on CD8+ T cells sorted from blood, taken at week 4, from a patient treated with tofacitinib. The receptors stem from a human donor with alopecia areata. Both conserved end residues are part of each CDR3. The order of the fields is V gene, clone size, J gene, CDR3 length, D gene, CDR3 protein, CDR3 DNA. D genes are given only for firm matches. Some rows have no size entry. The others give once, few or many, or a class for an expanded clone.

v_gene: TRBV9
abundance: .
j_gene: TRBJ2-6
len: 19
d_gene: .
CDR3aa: CASSVFSGSLSSGANVLTF
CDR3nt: TGTGCCAGCAGCGTTTTTTCTGGGTCTCTAAGCTCTGGGGCCAACGTCCTGACTTTC

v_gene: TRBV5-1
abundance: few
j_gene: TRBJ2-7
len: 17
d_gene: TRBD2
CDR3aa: CASSATSGGALGYEQYF
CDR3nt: TGCGCCAGCAGCGCCACTAGCGGGGGGGCCCTGGGGTACGAGCAGTACTTC

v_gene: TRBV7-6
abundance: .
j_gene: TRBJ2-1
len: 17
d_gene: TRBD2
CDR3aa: CASSLAGTSGLYNEQFF
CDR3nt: TGTGCCAGCAGCTTGGCCGGGACTAGCGGGCTCTACAATGAGCAGTTCTTC

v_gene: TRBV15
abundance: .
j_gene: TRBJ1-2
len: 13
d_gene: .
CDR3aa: CATSRVQLDGYTF
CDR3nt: TGTGCCACCAGCAGAGTACAACTTGACGGCTACACCTTC

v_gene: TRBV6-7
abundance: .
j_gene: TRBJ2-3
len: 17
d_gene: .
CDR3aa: CASSYSFASDCTDTQYF
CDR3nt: TGTGCCAGCAGTTACTCGTTTGCTAGCGATTGCACAGATACGCAGTATTTT

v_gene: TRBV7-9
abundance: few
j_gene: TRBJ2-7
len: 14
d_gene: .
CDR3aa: CASSSETGAYEQYF
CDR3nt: TGTGCCAGCAGCTCGGAGACAGGCGCCTACGAGCAGTACTTC

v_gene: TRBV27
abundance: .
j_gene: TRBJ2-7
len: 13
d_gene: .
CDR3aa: CASSLLGGDEQYF
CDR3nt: TGTGCCAGCAGTTTATTGGGGGGCGACGAGCAGTACTTC

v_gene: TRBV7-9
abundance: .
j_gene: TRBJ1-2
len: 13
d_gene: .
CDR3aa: CASTPGLREGYTF
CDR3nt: TGTGCCAGCACCCCCGGTCTGAGAGAGGGCTACACCTTC

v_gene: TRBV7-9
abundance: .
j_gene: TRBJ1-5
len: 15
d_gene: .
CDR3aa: CASSLSAGYNQPQHF
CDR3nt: TGTGCCAGCAGCTTATCCGCGGGGTACAATCAGCCCCAGCATTTT

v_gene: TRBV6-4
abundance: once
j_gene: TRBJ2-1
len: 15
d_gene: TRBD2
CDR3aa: CASSELRGSLDEQFF
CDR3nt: TGTGCCAGCAGTGAACTGCGCGGGAGTTTGGATGAGCAGTTCTTC

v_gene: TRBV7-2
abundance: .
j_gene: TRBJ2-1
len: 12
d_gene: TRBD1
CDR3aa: CASSGTGNEQFF
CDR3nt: TGTGCCAGCAGCGGGACAGGGAATGAGCAGTTCTTC

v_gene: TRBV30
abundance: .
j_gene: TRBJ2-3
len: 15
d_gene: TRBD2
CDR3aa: CAWSVGRAGSDTQYF
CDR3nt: TGTGCCTGGAGTGTGGGGAGGGCAGGGTCAGATACGCAGTATTTT

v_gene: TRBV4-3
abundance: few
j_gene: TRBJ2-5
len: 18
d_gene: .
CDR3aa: CASSQDEARDDIQETQYF
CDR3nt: TGCGCCAGCAGCCAAGATGAGGCCAGGGATGATATCCAAGAGACCCAGTACTTC

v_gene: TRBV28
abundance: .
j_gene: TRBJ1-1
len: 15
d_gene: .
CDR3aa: CASSLIGRGNTEAFF
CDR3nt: TGTGCCAGCAGTTTAATCGGCAGGGGTAACACTGAAGCTTTCTTT

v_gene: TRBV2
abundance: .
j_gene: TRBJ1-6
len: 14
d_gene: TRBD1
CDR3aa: CASSSGQGVSPLHF
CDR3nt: TGTGCCAGCAGTAGCGGACAGGGAGTTTCACCCCTCCACTTT

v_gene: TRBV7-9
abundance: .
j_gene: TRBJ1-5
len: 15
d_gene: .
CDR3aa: CASSLDSVSNQPQHF
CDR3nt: TGTGCCAGCAGCTTAGATTCCGTTAGCAATCAGCCCCAGCATTTT

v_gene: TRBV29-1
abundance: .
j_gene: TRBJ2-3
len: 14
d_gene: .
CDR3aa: CSVGKAKSTDTQYF
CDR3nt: TGCAGCGTTGGAAAAGCGAAATCCACAGATACGCAGTATTTT

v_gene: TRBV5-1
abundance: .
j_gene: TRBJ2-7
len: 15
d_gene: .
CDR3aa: CASSLAEGNVYEQYF
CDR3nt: TGCGCCAGCAGCTTGGCGGAGGGGAACGTCTACGAGCAGTACTTC

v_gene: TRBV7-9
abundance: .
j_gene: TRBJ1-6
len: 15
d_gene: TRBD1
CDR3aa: CASSQVDRSNSPLHF
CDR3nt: TGCGCCAGCAGCCAAGTGGACAGGAGCAATTCACCCCTCCACTTT

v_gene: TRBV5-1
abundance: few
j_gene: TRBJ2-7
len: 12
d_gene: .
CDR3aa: CASSLSGHEQYF
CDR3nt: TGCGCCAGCAGCTTGTCGGGGCACGAGCAGTACTTC

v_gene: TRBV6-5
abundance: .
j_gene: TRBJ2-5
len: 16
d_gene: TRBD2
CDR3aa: CASSYRGGGIQETQYF
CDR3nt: TGTGCCAGCAGTTACCGAGGCGGGGGAATCCAAGAGACCCAGTACTTC

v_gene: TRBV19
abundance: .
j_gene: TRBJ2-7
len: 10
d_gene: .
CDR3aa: CASGSYEQYF
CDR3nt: TGTGCCAGCGGGAGCTACGAGCAGTACTTC

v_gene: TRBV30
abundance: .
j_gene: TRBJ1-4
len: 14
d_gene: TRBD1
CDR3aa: CAWMPGQGEEKLFF
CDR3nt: TGTGCCTGGATGCCGGGACAGGGGGAGGAAAAACTGTTTTTT

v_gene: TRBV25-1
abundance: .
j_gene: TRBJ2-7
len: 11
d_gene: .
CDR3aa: CASSEFREQYF
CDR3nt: TGTGCCAGCAGTGAGTTTCGCGAGCAGTACTTC

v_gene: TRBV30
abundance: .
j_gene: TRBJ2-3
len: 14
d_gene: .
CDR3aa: CAWGPSESPDTQYF
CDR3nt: TGTGCCTGGGGACCTAGCGAATCTCCAGATACGCAGTATTTT

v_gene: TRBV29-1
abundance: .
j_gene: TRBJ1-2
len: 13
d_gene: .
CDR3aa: CSAELEGYYGYTF
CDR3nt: TGCAGCGCTGAGTTAGAGGGGTACTATGGCTACACCTTC

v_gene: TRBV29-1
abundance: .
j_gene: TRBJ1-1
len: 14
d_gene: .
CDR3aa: CSVEESRRGTEAFF
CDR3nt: TGCAGCGTTGAAGAAAGCCGCCGGGGTACTGAAGCTTTCTTT

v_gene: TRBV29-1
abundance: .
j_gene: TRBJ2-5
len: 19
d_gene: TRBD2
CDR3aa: CSVDWGLAELPKPPETQYF
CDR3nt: TGCAGCGTCGACTGGGGACTAGCGGAGCTCCCGAAGCCACCGGAGACCCAGTACTTC

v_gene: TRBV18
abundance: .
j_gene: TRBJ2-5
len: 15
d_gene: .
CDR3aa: CASSPPTRYQETQYF
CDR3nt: TGTGCCAGCTCACCGCCAACACGGTACCAAGAGACCCAGTACTTC

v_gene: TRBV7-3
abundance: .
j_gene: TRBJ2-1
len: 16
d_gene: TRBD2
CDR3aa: CASSEYSGGFYNEQFF
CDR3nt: TGTGCCAGCAGCGAATATAGCGGGGGGTTCTACAATGAGCAGTTCTTC

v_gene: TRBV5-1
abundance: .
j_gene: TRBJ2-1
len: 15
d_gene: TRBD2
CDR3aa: CASSSGLAGGDEQFF
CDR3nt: TGCGCCAGCAGCTCGGGACTAGCGGGAGGTGATGAGCAGTTCTTC

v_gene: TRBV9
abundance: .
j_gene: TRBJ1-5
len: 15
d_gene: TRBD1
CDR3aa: CASSGQGDSNQPQHF
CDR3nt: TGTGCCAGCAGCGGACAGGGGGACAGCAATCAGCCCCAGCATTTT

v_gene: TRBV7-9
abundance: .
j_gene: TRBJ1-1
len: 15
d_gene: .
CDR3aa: CASSTSQQGVAEAFF
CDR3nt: TGTGCCAGCAGCACATCACAACAGGGAGTGGCTGAAGCTTTCTTT

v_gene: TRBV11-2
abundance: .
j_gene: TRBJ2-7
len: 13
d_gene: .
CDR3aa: CASSPDSTYEQYF
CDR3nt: TGTGCCAGCAGCCCAGATTCGACCTACGAGCAGTACTTC

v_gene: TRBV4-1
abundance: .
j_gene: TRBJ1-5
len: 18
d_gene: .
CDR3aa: CASSQAVLESSGNQPQHF
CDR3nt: TGCGCCAGCAGCCAAGCGGTCCTGGAGTCTTCAGGGAATCAGCCCCAGCATTTT

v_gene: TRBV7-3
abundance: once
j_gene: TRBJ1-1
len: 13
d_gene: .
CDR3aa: CASSSDSYTEAFF
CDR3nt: TGTGCCAGCAGCTCTGACAGCTACACTGAAGCTTTCTTT

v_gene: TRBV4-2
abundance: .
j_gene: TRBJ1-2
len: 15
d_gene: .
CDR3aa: CASSQEPGTNYGYTF
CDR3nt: TGTGCCAGCAGCCAAGAGCCAGGGACTAACTATGGCTACACCTTC

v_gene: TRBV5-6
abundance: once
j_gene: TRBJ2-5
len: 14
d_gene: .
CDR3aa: CASSLDGVWETQYF
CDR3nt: TGTGCCAGCAGCTTGGATGGCGTTTGGGAGACCCAGTACTTC

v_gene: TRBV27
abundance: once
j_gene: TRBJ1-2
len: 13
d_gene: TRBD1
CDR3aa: CASSLDRGNGYTF
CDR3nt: TGTGCCAGCAGCCTGGACAGGGGGAATGGCTACACCTTC

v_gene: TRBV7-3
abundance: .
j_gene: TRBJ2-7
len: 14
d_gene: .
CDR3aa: CASSFCGLGCEQYF
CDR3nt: TGTGCCAGCAGCTTTTGCGGGCTCGGGTGCGAGCAGTACTTC

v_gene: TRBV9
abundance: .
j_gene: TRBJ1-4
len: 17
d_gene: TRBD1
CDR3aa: CASSVGDRGGTNEKLFF
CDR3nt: TGTGCCAGCAGCGTAGGGGACAGGGGTGGAACTAATGAAAAACTGTTTTTT